This paragraph covers one T cell receptor (beta chain) sequence. The antigen it binds to is not known. The sample holds no much larger clone one base away, and base qualities are not on file. The sample belongs to a study of T cell responses to AZD1222 COVID-19 vaccine (dated by TCRdb to the early 2020s). As for the study more broadly: TCR sequencing was performed for about 250 trial participants, of whom approximately 200 were given two doses of AZD1222 and roughly 25 were given two doses of MenACWY control vaccine. Trial participants were enrolled by age into 18-55, 56-69 and 70-plus year subgroups, with about 150, 27 and 61 TCR-sequenced participants respectively. General findings and caveats noted by the study authors: In the small 56-69-year group, the increase in depth fell short of significance, most likely because of low power. The whole spike protein was spanned by vaccine-associated CD4 TCRs, and dominant responses were seen in regions 160-218 and 743-854. Nearly half of unique spike-specific TCRs reportedly recognized epitopes outside regions mutated in the B.1.351 and B.1.1.7 variants. A significant rise in spike-specific TCR breadth and depth was observed after two AZD1222 doses relative to day 0 and relative to MenACWY recipients. Participants were mostly white British and included more females than males, and it was suggested by the authors that clonal diversity may have been underestimated. Conclusions about previously exposed vaccinees were limited because only six AZD1222 recipients were SARS-CoV-2 seropositive at baseline. Because no samples from the day 14 peak response were available, repertoires could be characterized only after the peak T cell response.

In light of the paper, this sample's time point label describes: about 28 days (+/-7) after the second vaccine dose. AZD1222 recipients whose second dose came at about 4 weeks and those whose second dose came at about 12 weeks were combined into one group, since spike-specific TCR depth and breadth did not differ between the two schedules. The vaccinee samples were drawn from two UK trials, COV001 and COV002, one of which was a single-blind randomized controlled phase 2/3 trial testing AZD1222 (ChAdOx1 nCoV-19) in healthy adults. Trial participant PBMC samples were collected at day 0 and day 28 after the second dose for TCRbeta chain sequencing. From the germline V gene, CDR1 is SGHDN and CDR2 is FVKESK. Germline trimming amounts to 4 bases on V and 3 bases on J, with 0 as the count of junction bases outside the gene matches. The CDR3, cysteine through phenylalanine, is 12 amino acids long. The sequence is cut down to CDR3 DNA, 36 bases in frame from base 1.

The CDR3 regions of human TCRbeta chains were analyzed by immunosequencing. On the authors' methods: TCRs in the repertoires were matched against a reference library of SARS-CoV-2-specific TCRs that had been generated with the MIRA antigen-specificity platform. Breadth meant the fraction of unique TCRs that were SARS-CoV-2-associated, whereas depth meant the fraction of total T cells that were SARS-CoV-2-associated. Using the MIRA data, every spike-specific TCR was mapped to the spike region that the TCR reacted to and assigned to either a CD4 or a CD8 class. Log10-transformed breadth and depth values were compared by one-way ANOVA with Sidak's multiple comparisons tests. As stored in TCRdb, this immuneACCESS dataset retains in-frame rearrangements with V and J assigned. A fraction of the clones does not appear; measured against another copy, unresolved V genes explain less than half of the discrepancy, and the remainder lacks a known reason. D and trimming were read from the DNA, whereas the V and J calls and clone size are those reported in that table. Within this sample are 65,000 to 70,000 clones, with roughly 80% of them counted one time only. The top ten clones comprise roughly 23% of the sample.

Here the chain combines TRBV14 and TRBJ2-7, and TRBD2 aligns with 7 junction nucleotides. The origin of this receptor is an adult who received the AZD1222 COVID-19 vaccine. The sample here was peripheral blood, taken 28 days after the second AZD1222 dose. The nucleotides read TGTGCCAGCAGCCCGGGAGGCTACGAGCAGTACTTC. Its protein reads: CASSPGGYEQYF. Full variable domain (CDR3 extended with the reference TRBV14 and TRBJ2-7 proteins): EAGVTQFPSHSVIEKGQTVTLRCDPISGHDNLYWYRRVMGKEIKFLLHFVKESKQDESGMPNNRFLAERTGGTYSTLKVQPAELEDSGVYFCASSPGGYEQYFGPGTRLTVT.